Given below is one TCR beta chain in context. The CDR3 runs 13 residues. The V and J ends lost 3 bases and 16 bases respectively, with 22 bases between them. The V gene's germline CDR1 is SQVTM and CDR2 ANQGSEA. In the study's own analysis: Reference gene primers were amplified, and this amplification served to estimate nucleated cell counts. Assay: immunoSEQ multiplex PCR; the TCRdb copy retains only in-frame clones and omits some. From that table come the V and J calls and clone size; the DNA was used to work out D and trimming. In the table there are 140,000 or so clones, around 90% of which are singletons. This record comes from a study of blood T cell repertoires in COVID-19. Whole-study context: T cells, B-cell-depleted T cells, or PBMCs supplied cDNA or gDNA.

Seattle patient enrollment occurred during active infection, with longitudinal follow-up thereafter. V and J are TRBV29-1 and TRBJ2-1, with D possibly being TRBD1 (5 bases). The sample comprised peripheral blood. This receptor was identified in a human donor with COVID-19, enrolled during active disease. The donor label of this sample is uncertain. This chain's CDR3 is CSVDADGAQGEFF. The CDR3, as DNA: TGCAGCGTTGATGCCGATGGAGCCCAGGGTGAATTCTTC.